The clone carrying this TCR beta chain was seen many times. Its specificity is not known. This sample was taken from a study of neurological immune-mediated disorders. Study outcomes and limitations: HTLV-1-associated myelopathy had the most TCR clonal expansion, whereas multiple sclerosis had the least (lower than in healthy controls).

In Maryland, USA, blood bank volunteers were the healthy controls. The study built sorted libraries from more than 750,000 CD4+ or CD8+ T cells. The cDNA came from 5'RACE with 10-nucleotide random UMIs. TCRdb re-derived calls from the 5' RACE reads in MiXCR, one entry per CDR3 protein. This table has fewer than 55,000 distinct CDR3 sequences, more than 5% appearing once. Germline V CDR1 and CDR2: SGHRS, YFSETQ. V was trimmed by 4 bases and J by 7 bases, leaving 11 bases between them. The CDR3 spans 13 residues. The receptor was derived from a woman aged 40 to 50 in good health. The source material was CD4+ T cells from blood. The chain uses TRBV5-1 and TRBJ2-2, with unresolved D. CDR3 bases: TGCGCCAGCAGCAACGATGTAGACGGGGAGCTGTTTTTT. It encodes CASSNDVDGELFF.